This T cell receptor (beta chain) comes out of a study of shared clonotypes between healthy human individuals. Study information: CD8 memory received one plate per donor, CD8 naive two, CD4 memory three and CD4 naive three. The study, taken as a whole, reports: Shared clonotypes across all four donors exceeded non-shared ones in generation probability. On the whole, naive subsets had larger estimated richness than memory subsets had.

This clone was seen once. Its antigen is not identified. The CDR3 length is 19 residues. Only in-frame clones appear in the TCRdb table, and some are missing; sequencing was by immunoSEQ multiplex PCR. Of some 200,000 clones in the sample, about 65% were seen once. Material for sequencing was memory CD4+ T cells sorted from blood. Subset given: CD45RA-negative fraction. This TCR came from a man under 40 in good health. The gene calls are TRBV21-1 and TRBJ2-7; TRBD1 was called by the table and not checked on the DNA. TRBV21-1 is a known pseudogene. The CDR3 DNA reads as TGTGCCAGCAGCTCCCGACCCCCCAGGGACAGGAAAAGCTCCTACGAGCAGTACTTC. It yields the protein CASSSRPPRDRKSSYEQYF.